These 8 T cell receptor beta chains originate from one sample sequenced in a study of naive and memory T cell subsets. The beta constant-region primer was an equimolar mix of two oligonucleotides covering TRBC1 and TRBC2. Nested alpha and beta constant-region primers with the SP2 primer drove four PCR rounds on ligated cDNA. MiXCR was run by TCRdb on the UMI-ligation and nested PCR reads, yielding one entry per CDR3 protein. The sample includes over 80,000 distinct CDR3 sequences, 11% of them seen just once. Antigen specificity for these receptors is unknown. General study findings and limits: Especially in CD8 cells, naive repertoires contained a few larger clonotypes, possibly CD45RA-re-expressing memory cells.

The sequencing sample was made of naive CD4+ T cells from blood. Receptors were obtained from a human donor in good health.

The V gene is TRBV14, the J gene TRBJ1-1; D unresolved. V lost 2 bases, J lost 11 bases, and 15 bases lay in between. Germline V gene lookup returns CDR1 SGHDN and CDR2 FVKESK. The CDR3 length is 13 residues. Here the CDR3 DNA reads TGTGCCAGCAGCCAAACCCCCGTGCAGCGGGCTTTCTTT. Translated, it gives CASSQTPVQRAFF.

This clonotype was detected only a few times. The chain uses TRBV25-1 and TRBJ2-1; D possibly matches TRBD1 or TRBD2 (5 bases each). Germline V gene lookup returns CDR1 MGHDK and CDR2 SYGVNS. V gave up 5 bases and J gave up 7 bases, with 15 bases separating them. This CDR3 spans 14 amino acids. CDR3 bases: TGTGCCAGCAGTTGGCAGGGCACGGGAAATGAGCAGTTCTTC. Amino acid sequence: CASSWQGTGNEQFF.

This clonotype was counted only a few times. V usage is TRBV7-2 and J usage is TRBJ1-2; 7 nucleotides line up with TRBD1. Per the germline V gene, CDR1 is SGHTA and CDR2 is FQGNSA. Trimming at V came to 5 bases and at J to 7 bases, leaving 10 bases not matched to a gene. The CDR3 contains 14 residues. The CDR3 region is CASSPQGGSLGYTF. CDR3 coding DNA: TGTGCCAGCAGCCCGCAGGGGGGTTCTCTTGGCTACACCTTC.

This clonotype was picked up many times. The chain joins TRBV7-6 to TRBJ1-4; D gene unclear. The germline CDR1 and CDR2 sequences are SGHVS and FNYEAQ. With 2 bases removed from V and 3 bases from J, the gap between germline ends came to 4 bases. There are 13 residues in the CDR3. Here the CDR3 DNA reads TGTGCCAGCAGCTTATCGGCTAATGAAAAACTGTTTTTT. Its protein product is CASSLSANEKLFF. The full variable domain, in which reference TRBV7-6 and TRBJ1-4 provide the parts outside the CDR3, is GAGVSQSPRYKVTKRGQDVALRCDPISGHVSLYWYRQALGQGPEFLTYFNYEAQQDKSGLPNDRFSAERPEGSISTLTIQRTEQRDSAMYRCASSLSANEKLFFGSGTQLSVL.

This clonotype was seen a handful of times. The rearrangement joins TRBV20-1 to TRBJ1-4; the D gene is possibly TRBD1 (5 bases). V was cut by 5 bases and J by 2 bases, with 12 bases left in between. In germline, CDR1 is DFQATT, CDR2 SNEGSKA (reference sequence). The CDR3 loop spans 14 amino acids. CDR3 DNA sequence: TGCAGTGCTCTCATAGGGACGACTAATGAAAAACTGTTTTTT. Residues: CSALIGTTNEKLFF.

This chain connects TRBV5-4 to TRBJ2-7, with 9 positions matching TRBD1. The CDR3 is made up of 12 amino acids. V lost 4 bases and J lost 6; bases outside the gene matches: 2. Germline lookup yields CDR1 SGHNT and CDR2 YYREEE (reference sequence). CDR3 sequence (DNA): TGTGCCAGCAGCGTGGACAGGGGCGAGCAGTACTTC. Translation: CASSVDRGEQYF.

Ten or more counts support this clonotype. This chain connects TRBV15 to TRBJ2-1; D remains unclear. Per germline, CDR1 LNHNV and CDR2 YYDKDF (reference sequence). V gave up 0 bases and J gave up 0 bases, with 12 bases separating them. The CDR3 is made up of 17 amino acids. The chain's CDR3 is CATSRDPPQSSYNEQFF. In DNA form, the CDR3 reads TGTGCCACCAGCAGAGATCCCCCCCAAAGCTCCTACAATGAGCAGTTCTTC.

As concerns this clonotype: This may come from a read error, since a much larger clone is one base off. J is TRBJ2-3 and V is TRBV4-2; TRBD2 agrees at 13 bases. There are 18 residues in the CDR3. Germline CDR1 reads LGHNA; CDR2 reads YNFKEQ. DNA of the CDR3: TGTGCCAGCAGCCGAGGGACTAGCGGGGCGATGGGCACAGATGCGCAGTATTTT. Encoded protein: CASSRGTSGAMGTDAQYF.